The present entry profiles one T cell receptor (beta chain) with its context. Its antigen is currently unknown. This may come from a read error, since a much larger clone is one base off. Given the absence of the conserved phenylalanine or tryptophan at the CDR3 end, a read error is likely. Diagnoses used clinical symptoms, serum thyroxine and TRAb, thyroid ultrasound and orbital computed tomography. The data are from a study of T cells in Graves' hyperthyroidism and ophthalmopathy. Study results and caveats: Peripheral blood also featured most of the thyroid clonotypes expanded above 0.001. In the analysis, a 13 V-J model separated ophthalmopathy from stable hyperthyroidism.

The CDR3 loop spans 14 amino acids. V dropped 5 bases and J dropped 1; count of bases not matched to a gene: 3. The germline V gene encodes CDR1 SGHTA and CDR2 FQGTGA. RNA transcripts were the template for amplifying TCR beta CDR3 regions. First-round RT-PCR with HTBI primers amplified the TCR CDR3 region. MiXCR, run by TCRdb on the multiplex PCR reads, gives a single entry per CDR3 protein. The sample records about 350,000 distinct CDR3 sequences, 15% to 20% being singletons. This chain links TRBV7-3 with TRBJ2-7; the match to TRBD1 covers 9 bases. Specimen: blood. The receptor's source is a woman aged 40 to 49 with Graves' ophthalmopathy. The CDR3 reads CASSTGQGSYEQYL. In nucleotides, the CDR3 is TGTGCCAGCAGCACGGGACAGGGTTCCTACGAGCAGTACCTC.